These 19 T cell receptor beta chains share one sample of origin, sequenced in a study of blood T cells in healthy people across ages. Next came a second PCR, run for about 7 to 12 cycles, which used a sample-barcoded 5' primer along with a J-beta primer mix. TCRdb called the 5' RACE reads again in MiXCR, with one record for every CDR3 protein. The sample has roughly 1,700,000 distinct CDR3 sequences, 25% to 30% seen once. Sequencing input: blood. These receptors came from a woman in her 30s in good health.

The chain has TRBV4-3 and TRBJ2-3; TRBD1 might be the D (5 bases). Trimming took off 0 bases at V and 8 bases at J, with 18 bases between the two ends. The CDR3 length is 16 residues. In germline, CDR1 is LGHNA, CDR2 YSLEER. CDR3 residues: CASSQDSPRAGATQYF. Here the CDR3 DNA reads TGCGCCAGCAGCCAAGATTCTCCCAGGGCTGGAGCTACGCAGTATTTT.

Remarks on this clonotype: One junction end does not reproduce the germline sequence, and a read error may be involved. The rearrangement uses TRBV2 and TRBJ2-3, with 10 bases that match TRBD2. The CDR3 runs 16 residues. Germline assignment: CDR1 SNHLY and CDR2 FYNNEI. The chain's CDR3 is CAGSPLAGASTDTQYF. For the CDR3, the DNA is TGTGCCGGCAGTCCCCTAGCGGGGGCCAGCACAGATACGCAGTATTTT.

V gene TRBV27 combines with J gene TRBJ2-1; 8 nucleotides align to TRBD2. The ends lost 4 bases at V and 8 bases at J; junction bases unmatched: 13. Germline-derived CDR1 and CDR2 are MNHEY and SMNVEV (reference sequence). The CDR3 length is 16 residues. In DNA form, the CDR3 reads TGTGCCAGCAGTTCTCGGGGGGGAGGGCCTGTCGATGAGCAGTTCTTC. Translation: CASSSRGGGPVDEQFF.

This clonotype occurred a few times. The rearrangement uses TRBV29-1 and TRBJ1-2; no reliable D call. The CDR3 has 14 residues. Germline V gene sequence: CDR1 SQVTM, CDR2 ANQGSEA. Trimming removed 5 bases from V and 2 bases from J, with 15 bases in between. DNA of the CDR3: TGCAGCGTTACGATTCGAGACCCCAACTATGGCTACACCTTC. Its translation: CSVTIRDPNYGYTF.

This clonotype was seen many times. This chain links TRBV20-1 with TRBJ2-3; 9 nucleotides agree with TRBD2. Germline values: CDR1 DFQATT, CDR2 SNEGSKA (reference sequence). V lost 0 bases to trimming and J lost 6 bases; unmatched junction nucleotides: 16. The CDR3 has 18 residues. The CDR3 bases are TGCAGTGCTAGAGATTTGGGGCGGGGACTAGCTTTTGCGGATACGCAGTATTTT. It yields the protein CSARDLGRGLAFADTQYF.

This clonotype showed up just a few times. The chain links TRBV7-3 to TRBJ2-1, with D possibly being TRBD2 (5 bases). Germline V gene sequence: CDR1 SGHTA, CDR2 FQGTGA. V lost 5 bases to trimming and J lost 7 bases, with 12 bases between them. CDR3 size: 13 residues. CDR3 sequence (DNA): TGTGCCAGCAGCCCCACGGACTCGAATGAGCAGTTCTTC. Amino acid sequence: CASSPTDSNEQFF.

This clonotype was picked up a small number of times. The chain links TRBV4-1 to TRBJ2-1, with 14 nucleotides matching TRBD2. Germline CDR1 is MGHRA and CDR2 is YSYEKL. The CDR3 runs to 16 residues. The ends lost 3 bases at V and 7 bases at J; junction bases unmatched: 5. In nucleotides, the CDR3 is TGCGCCAGCAGCCAGGGACTAGCGGGAGTCAGGAATGAGCAGTTCTTC. Protein: CASSQGLAGVRNEQFF.

This clonotype was detected a few times. The chain is built from TRBV7-9 and TRBJ2-7; no clear D. This CDR3 spans 13 amino acids. The germline V gene has CDR1 SEHNR and CDR2 FQNEAQ (reference sequence). Deletions cut 1 base from V and 5 bases from J, with 9 bases between. CDR3 nucleotide sequence: TGTGCCAGCAGCTTAGAGGGTCCTGACGAGCAGTACTTC. Translation gives CASSLEGPDEQYF.

This clonotype was detected a few times. The chain couples TRBV5-1 to TRBJ2-1; D not certain. The length of the CDR3 is 16 residues. V lost 0 bases, J lost 0 bases, and 10 bases lay in between. CDR1 SGHRS and CDR2 YFSETQ come from the germline V gene. CDR3 DNA sequence: TGCGCCAGCAGCTTGGGTGGAATCAGCTCCTACAATGAGCAGTTCTTC. This translates into CASSLGGISSYNEQFF.

This chain connects TRBV15 to TRBJ1-5; D gene ambiguous. Germline loops: CDR1 LNHNV, CDR2 YYDKDF (reference sequence). V gave up 8 bases and J gave up 0 bases, with 17 bases separating them. This CDR3 region has 16 residues. This CDR3 reads CATALSSSYSNQPQHF. The DNA of the CDR3 is TGTGCCACCGCCCTTAGCAGCTCTTATAGCAATCAGCCCCAGCATTTT.

V gene TRBV7-9 combines with J gene TRBJ1-2, with D possibly being TRBD1 (6 bases). The CDR3 runs to 16 residues. Germline assignment: CDR1 SEHNR and CDR2 FQNEAQ (reference sequence). Trimming cost V 5 bases and J 3 bases, with 19 bases left between them. This CDR3 is CASSPATGPTDYGYTF. In nucleotides, the CDR3 is TGTGCCAGCAGCCCCGCTACAGGGCCAACCGACTATGGCTACACCTTC.

This clonotype was counted at least ten times. The V and J genes are TRBV20-1 and TRBJ2-5; 7 bases match TRBD1. The CDR3 is 13 amino acids. V dropped 6 bases and J dropped 4; count of bases not matched to a gene: 8. CDR1 and CDR2 from the germline V gene are DFQATT and SNEGSKA (reference sequence). The CDR3 DNA follows: TGCAGTGCAGGGACAGCCGGTGGAGAGACCCAGTACTTC. This translates into CSAGTAGGETQYF.

The chain joins TRBV6-1 to TRBJ2-3; 8 positions match TRBD2. V trimming: 6 bases; J trimming: 5 bases; junction bases outside the gene matches: 16. The CDR3 contains 17 residues. Germline lookup yields CDR1 MNHNS and CDR2 SASEGT. CDR3 nucleotide sequence: TGTGCCAGCAGCCGAGACGGGGGACTAGAATTTAAAGATACGCAGTATTTT. It codes for CASSRDGGLEFKDTQYF.

The sample holds one count of this clonotype. V gene TRBV7-9 combines with J gene TRBJ1-1, with D unclear. Germline loops: CDR1 SEHNR, CDR2 FQNEAQ (reference sequence). There are 15 residues in the CDR3. Trimming pared 6 bases from V and 2 bases from J, leaving 16 bases between. CDR3 loop: CASRSLSTGNTEAFF. DNA for the CDR3: TGTGCCAGCAGGAGCTTGTCGACGGGTAACACTGAAGCTTTCTTT.

This clonotype appeared a few times. CDR3 loop: CASRTSGDVYNEQFF. In nucleotides, the CDR3 is TGTGCCAGCAGGACTAGCGGAGACGTCTACAATGAGCAGTTCTTC. The rearrangement uses TRBV7-3 and TRBJ2-1; 9 nucleotides line up with TRBD2. V lost 6 bases to trimming and J lost 3 bases; unmatched junction nucleotides: 6. The CDR3 runs 15 residues. Germline V gives CDR1 SGHTA, CDR2 FQGTGA.

This clonotype appeared a few times. The chain has TRBV20-1 and TRBJ2-1, with TRBD2 matching over 7 bases. Germline V CDR1 and CDR2: DFQATT, SNEGSKA (reference sequence). The CDR3 is made up of 15 amino acids. CDR3: CSTSSGYGSYNEQFF. The DNA of the CDR3 is TGCAGCACGAGTAGCGGGTATGGTTCCTACAATGAGCAGTTCTTC.

CDR3: CASSPQDGGYQRELFF. The DNA of the CDR3 is TGTGCCAGCAGCCCCCAAGACGGGGGCTATCAACGGGAACTGTTTTTT. This chain joins TRBV9 and TRBJ1-4; D perhaps matches TRBD1 (6 bases). The V gene lost 4 bases and the J gene lost 12 bases, with 25 bases spanning the gap. Per the germline V gene, CDR1 is SGDLS and CDR2 is YYNGEE. The CDR3 totals 16 residues.

This clonotype occurred a few times. The chain links TRBV20-1 to TRBJ2-7, with TRBD2 as a possible D gene (5 bases). The CDR3 has 13 amino acids. The V gene lost 2 bases and the J gene lost 3 bases, with 11 bases spanning the gap. The germline CDR1 and CDR2 sequences are DFQATT and SNEGSKA (reference sequence). For the CDR3, the DNA is TGCAGTGCTAGACAGGACTCTCTCTACGAGCAGTACTTC. Translation: CSARQDSLYEQYF.

The J gene is TRBJ2-7, the V gene TRBV20-1; TRBD2 matches at 11 bases. Germline V gene data show CDR1 as DFQATT and CDR2 as SNEGSKA (reference sequence). CDR3 length: 13 residues. Germline trimming cut 5 bases from V and 6 bases from J; bases unmatched to any gene: 6. The CDR3 DNA is TGCAGTGCTCCTAGCGGGAGGCAAAGCGAGCAGTACTTC. This translates into CSAPSGRQSEQYF.